These 8 T cell receptor beta chains originate from one sample sequenced in a study of tumor-infiltrating lymphocytes in oesophageal squamous cell carcinoma. TCRdb used MiXCR to reprocess the PCR reads, holding one entry per CDR3 protein. The sample holds about 17,000 distinct CDR3 sequences, around 48% seen once. Sequenced sample: normal esophageal tissue next to the tumor. These receptors were collected from a female donor with esophageal squamous cell carcinoma.

This sequence joins TRBV11-2 and TRBJ1-1, with 7 bases fitting TRBD1. The J call may be faulty, since TRBJ2-7 better matches the DNA end. The CDR3 runs 15 residues. CDR1 is SGHAT, CDR2 FQNNGV, per germline. The CDR3 bases are TGTGCCAGCAGCTTAAGGACAGGCCGTAGCGATGAGCAGTACTTC. Encoded protein: CASSLRTGRSDEQYF.

About this clonotype: Sequence at one end of the junction differs from germline and may be a read error. This chain links TRBV5-4 with TRBJ1-1, with D maybe TRBD1 (5 bases). The CDR3 sequence is 11 residues long. CDR1 and CDR2 from the germline V gene are SGHNT and YYREEE (reference sequence). The CDR3: CASSLGLVAFF. In DNA form, the CDR3 reads TGCGCCAGCAGCTTGGGACTTGTGGCTTTCTTT.

This clonotype was seen repeatedly, ten times or more. The chain uses TRBV27 and TRBJ2-5; tentatively, D is TRBD2 (6 bases). The end of the DNA is better explained by TRBJ2-7, so the J call may be wrong. In germline, CDR1 is MNHEY, CDR2 SMNVEV (reference sequence). This CDR3 contains 16 residues. CDR3 protein: CASSLNPRLASYEQYF. The CDR3 DNA sequence: TGTGCCAGCAGTTTAAATCCTCGGCTAGCGAGCTACGAGCAGTACTTC.

The rearrangement joins TRBV6-2 or TRBV6-3 to TRBJ2-1; 13 bases map to TRBD2. Germline CDR1 and CDR2: MNHEY and SVGEGT. V shed 5 bases and J 4 bases; nucleotides not matched to a gene: 8. CDR3 length equals 17 residues. CDR3 loop: CASSPRRTSGRYNEQFF. Written as DNA, the CDR3 is TGTGCCAGCAGTCCTCGTAGGACTAGCGGGAGATACAATGAGCAGTTCTTC.

This clonotype occurred many times. A much larger clonotype is one base distant, so this may be a read error. The J gene is TRBJ2-5, the V gene TRBV12-3 or TRBV12-4, with 9 nucleotides matching TRBD2. The CDR3 is 11 amino acids. V was pared by 4 bases and J by 13 bases, with 4 bases of the junction left unmatched. CDR3 in DNA: TGTGCCAGCAGTTCGGGACTAGCTCTGTACTTC. The encoded protein is CASSSGLALYF.

The rearrangement joins TRBV6-5 to TRBJ1-5; 7 bases match TRBD1. Germline CDR1 is MNHEY and CDR2 is SVGAGI. Trimming cost V 5 bases and J 1 base; bases outside gene matches: 11. The CDR3 runs 17 residues. In DNA form, the CDR3 reads TGTGCCAGCAGTGAACGCCAAGGGGGCTGGAGCAATCAGCCCCAGCATTTT. Residues: CASSERQGGWSNQPQHF.

This clonotype qualifies as medium-sized. The chain carries TRBV7-9 and TRBJ2-1; D remains ambiguous. V gave up 0 bases and J gave up 10 bases, with 16 bases separating them. Per germline, CDR1 SEHNR and CDR2 FQNEAQ (reference sequence). This CDR3 has 15 amino acids. CDR3: CASSLASPRTEEQFF. The CDR3 coding sequence is TGTGCCAGCAGCTTAGCTAGCCCCAGAACGGAGGAGCAGTTCTTC.

V gene TRBV7-2 combines with J gene TRBJ2-7, with D perhaps assigned TRBD1 or TRBD2 (7 bases each). CDR3 length: 16 residues. V was trimmed by 4 bases and J by 3 bases, leaving 19 bases between them. Germline CDR1 is SGHTA and CDR2 is FQGNSA. As DNA, the CDR3 is TGTGCCAGCAGCTGGAGGGGAGGGACAGAATACTACGAGCAGTACTTC. Translated: CASSWRGGTEYYEQYF.